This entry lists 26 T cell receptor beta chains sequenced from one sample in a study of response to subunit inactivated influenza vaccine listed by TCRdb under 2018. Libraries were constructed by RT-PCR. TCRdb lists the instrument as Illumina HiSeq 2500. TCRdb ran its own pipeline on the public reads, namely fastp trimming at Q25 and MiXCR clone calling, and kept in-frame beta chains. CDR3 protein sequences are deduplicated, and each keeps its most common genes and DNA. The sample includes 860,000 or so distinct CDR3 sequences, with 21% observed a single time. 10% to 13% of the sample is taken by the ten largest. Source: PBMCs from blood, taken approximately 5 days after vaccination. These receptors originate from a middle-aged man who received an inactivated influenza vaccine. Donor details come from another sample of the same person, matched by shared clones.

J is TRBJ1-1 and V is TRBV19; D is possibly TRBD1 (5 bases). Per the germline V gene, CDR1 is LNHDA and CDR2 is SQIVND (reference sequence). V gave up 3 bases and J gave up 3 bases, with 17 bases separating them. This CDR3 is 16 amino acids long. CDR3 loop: CASSIYGTGGDTEAFF. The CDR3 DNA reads TGTGCCAGTAGTATTTACGGGACGGGCGGGGACACTGAAGCTTTCTTT.

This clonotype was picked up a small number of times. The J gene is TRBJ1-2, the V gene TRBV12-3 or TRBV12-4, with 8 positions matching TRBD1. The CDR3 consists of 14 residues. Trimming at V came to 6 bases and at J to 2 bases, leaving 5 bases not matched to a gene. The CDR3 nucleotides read TGTGCCAGCAGGCCAGGGGGCTACAACTATGGCTACACCTTC. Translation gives CASRPGGYNYGYTF.

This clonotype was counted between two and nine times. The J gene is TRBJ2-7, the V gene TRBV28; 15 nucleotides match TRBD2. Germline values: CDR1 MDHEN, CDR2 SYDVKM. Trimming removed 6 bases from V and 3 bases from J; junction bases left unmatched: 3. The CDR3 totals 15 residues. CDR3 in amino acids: CASRGLAGGGYEQYF. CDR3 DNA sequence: TGTGCCAGCAGGGGACTAGCGGGAGGAGGCTACGAGCAGTACTTC.

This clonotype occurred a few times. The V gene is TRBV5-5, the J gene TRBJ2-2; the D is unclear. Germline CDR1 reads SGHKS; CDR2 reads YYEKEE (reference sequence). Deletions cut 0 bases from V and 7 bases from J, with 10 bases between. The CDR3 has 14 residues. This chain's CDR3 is CASSLASYGGELFF. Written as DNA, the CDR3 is TGTGCCAGCAGCTTGGCCTCGTACGGCGGGGAGCTGTTTTTT.

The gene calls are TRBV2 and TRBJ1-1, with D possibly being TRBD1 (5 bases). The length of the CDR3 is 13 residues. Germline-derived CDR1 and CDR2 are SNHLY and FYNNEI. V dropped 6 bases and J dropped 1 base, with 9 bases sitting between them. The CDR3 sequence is CASRAQGNTEAFF. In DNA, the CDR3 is TGTGCCAGCAGGGCGCAGGGGAACACTGAAGCTTTCTTT.

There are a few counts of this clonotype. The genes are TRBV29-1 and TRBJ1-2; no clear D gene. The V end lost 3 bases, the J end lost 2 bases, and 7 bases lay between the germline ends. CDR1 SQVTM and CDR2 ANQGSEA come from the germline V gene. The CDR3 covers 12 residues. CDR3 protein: CSVDAGNYGYTF. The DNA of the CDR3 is TGCAGCGTTGACGCGGGGAACTATGGCTACACCTTC. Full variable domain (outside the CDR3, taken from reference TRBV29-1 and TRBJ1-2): SAVISQKPSRDICQRGTSLTIQCQVDSQVTMMFWYRQQPGQSLTLIATANQGSEATYESGFVIDKFPISRPNLTFSTLTVSNMSPEDSSIYLCSVDAGNYGYTFGSGTRLTVV.

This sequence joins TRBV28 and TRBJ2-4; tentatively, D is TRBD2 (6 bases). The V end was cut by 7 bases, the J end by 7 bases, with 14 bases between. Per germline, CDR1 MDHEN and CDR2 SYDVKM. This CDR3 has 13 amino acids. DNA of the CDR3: TGTGCCAGCAACCTCCCGGGAGTTAACATTCAGTACTTC. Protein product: CASNLPGVNIQYF.

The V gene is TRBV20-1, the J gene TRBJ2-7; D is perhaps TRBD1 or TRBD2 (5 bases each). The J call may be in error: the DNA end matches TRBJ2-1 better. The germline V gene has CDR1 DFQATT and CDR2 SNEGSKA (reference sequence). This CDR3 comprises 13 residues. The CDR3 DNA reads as TGCAGTGCTAGCGGGACGGACTCCTACGAGCAGTTCTTC. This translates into CSASGTDSYEQFF.

CDR3 coding DNA: TGCAGCGCCGTGGGGACTAGCGGGGGGTATGAGCAGTTCTTC. Translating it yields CSAVGTSGGYEQFF. V and J are TRBV29-1 and TRBJ2-1, with TRBD2 matching 15 bases. The CDR3 loop spans 14 amino acids. Germline values: CDR1 SQVTM, CDR2 ANQGSEA. The trim removed 7 bases at V and 8 bases at J, leaving 6 bases unmatched.

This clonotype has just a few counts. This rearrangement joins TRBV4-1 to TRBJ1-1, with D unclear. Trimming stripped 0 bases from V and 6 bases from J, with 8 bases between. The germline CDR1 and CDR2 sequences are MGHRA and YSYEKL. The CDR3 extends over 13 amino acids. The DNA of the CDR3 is TGCGCCAGCAGCCAAGATAGTGGATCTGAAGCTTTCTTT. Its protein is CASSQDSGSEAFF.

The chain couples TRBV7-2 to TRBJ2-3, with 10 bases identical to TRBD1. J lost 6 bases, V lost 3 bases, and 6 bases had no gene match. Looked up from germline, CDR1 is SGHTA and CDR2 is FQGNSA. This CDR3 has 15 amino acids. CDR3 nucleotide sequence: TGTGCCAGCAGCTTTTCGCTGGGACAGGGGGATACGCAGTATTTT. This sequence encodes CASSFSLGQGDTQYF.

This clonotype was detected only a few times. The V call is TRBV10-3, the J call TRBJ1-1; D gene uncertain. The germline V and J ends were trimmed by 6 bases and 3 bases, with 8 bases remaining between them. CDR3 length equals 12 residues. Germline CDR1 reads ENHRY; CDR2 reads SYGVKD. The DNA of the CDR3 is TGTGCCATCAGCGGACTTGACACTGAAGCTTTCTTT. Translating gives CAISGLDTEAFF.

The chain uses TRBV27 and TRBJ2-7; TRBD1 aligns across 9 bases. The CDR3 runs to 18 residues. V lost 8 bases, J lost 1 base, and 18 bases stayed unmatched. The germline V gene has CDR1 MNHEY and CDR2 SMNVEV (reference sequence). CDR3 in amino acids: CASRRTGALDPLSYEQYF. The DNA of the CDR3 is TGTGCCAGCCGGAGGACAGGGGCCCTTGATCCCCTTTCCTACGAGCAGTACTTC.

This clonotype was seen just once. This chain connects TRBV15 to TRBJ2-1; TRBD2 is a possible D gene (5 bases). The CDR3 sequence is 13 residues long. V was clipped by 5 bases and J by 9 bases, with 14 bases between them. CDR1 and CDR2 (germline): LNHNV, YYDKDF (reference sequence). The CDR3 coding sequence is TGTGCCACCAGCCGGGGATCATCCAGTGAGCAGTTCTTC. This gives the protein CATSRGSSSEQFF.

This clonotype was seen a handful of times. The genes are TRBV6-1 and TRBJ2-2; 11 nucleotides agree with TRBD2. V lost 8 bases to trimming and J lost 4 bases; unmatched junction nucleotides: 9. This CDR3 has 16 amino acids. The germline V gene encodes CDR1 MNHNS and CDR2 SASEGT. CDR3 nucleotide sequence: TGTGCCAGCGCTCCAAGAGGACTAGCGGGCACCGGGGAGCTGTTTTTT. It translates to CASAPRGLAGTGELFF.

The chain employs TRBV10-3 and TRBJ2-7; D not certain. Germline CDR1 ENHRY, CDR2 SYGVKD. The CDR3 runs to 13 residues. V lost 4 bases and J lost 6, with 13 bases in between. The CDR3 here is CAISAGGMGEQYF. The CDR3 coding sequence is TGTGCCATCAGTGCAGGTGGCATGGGCGAGCAGTACTTC.

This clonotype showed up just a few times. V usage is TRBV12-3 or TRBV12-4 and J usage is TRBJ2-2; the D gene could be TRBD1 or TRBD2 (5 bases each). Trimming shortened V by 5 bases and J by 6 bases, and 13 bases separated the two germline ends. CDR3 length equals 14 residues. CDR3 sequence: CASSGDGGPGELFF. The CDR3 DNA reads TGTGCCAGCAGTGGGGACGGTGGGCCCGGGGAGCTGTTTTTT.

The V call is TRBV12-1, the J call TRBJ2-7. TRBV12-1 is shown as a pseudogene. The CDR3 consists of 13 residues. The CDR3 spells CASSLGHLCEQYF. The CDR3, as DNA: TGTGCCAGCAGCCTCGGGCACCTCTGCGAGCAGTACTTC.

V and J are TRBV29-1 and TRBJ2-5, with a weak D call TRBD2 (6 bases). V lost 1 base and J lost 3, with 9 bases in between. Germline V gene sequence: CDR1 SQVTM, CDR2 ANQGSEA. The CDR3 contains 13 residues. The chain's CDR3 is CSVEVGTEETQYF. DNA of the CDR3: TGCAGCGTTGAAGTAGGGACTGAAGAGACCCAGTACTTC. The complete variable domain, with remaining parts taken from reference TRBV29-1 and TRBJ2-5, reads SAVISQKPSRDICQRGTSLTIQCQVDSQVTMMFWYRQQPGQSLTLIATANQGSEATYESGFVIDKFPISRPNLTFSTLTVSNMSPEDSSIYLCSVEVGTEETQYFGPGTRLLVL.

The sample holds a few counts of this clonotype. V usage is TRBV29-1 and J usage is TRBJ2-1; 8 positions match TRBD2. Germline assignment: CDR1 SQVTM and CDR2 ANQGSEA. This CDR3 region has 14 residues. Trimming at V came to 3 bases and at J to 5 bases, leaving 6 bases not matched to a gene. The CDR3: CSVDPAGANNEQFF. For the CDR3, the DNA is TGCAGCGTTGACCCAGCGGGGGCAAACAATGAGCAGTTCTTC.

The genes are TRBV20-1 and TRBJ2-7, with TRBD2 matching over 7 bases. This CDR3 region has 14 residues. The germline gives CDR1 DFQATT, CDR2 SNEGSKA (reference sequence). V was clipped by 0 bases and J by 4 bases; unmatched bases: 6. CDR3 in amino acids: CSAREGGRFYEQYF. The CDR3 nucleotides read TGCAGTGCTAGAGAGGGCGGGAGATTTTACGAGCAGTACTTC.

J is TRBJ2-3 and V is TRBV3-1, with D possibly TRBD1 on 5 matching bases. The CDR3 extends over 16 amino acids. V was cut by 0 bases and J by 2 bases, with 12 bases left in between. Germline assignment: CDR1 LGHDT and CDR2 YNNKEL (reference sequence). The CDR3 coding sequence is TGTGCCAGCAGCCAAGATCGGACACTATCCACAGATACGCAGTATTTT. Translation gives CASSQDRTLSTDTQYF.

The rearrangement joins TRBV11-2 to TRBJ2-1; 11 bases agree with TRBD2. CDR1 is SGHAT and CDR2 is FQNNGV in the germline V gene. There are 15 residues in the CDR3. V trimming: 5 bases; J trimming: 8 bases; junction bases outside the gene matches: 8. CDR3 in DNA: TGTGCCAGCAGCGTAGCGGGAGGGGTTTCGGATGAGCAGTTCTTC. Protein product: CASSVAGGVSDEQFF.

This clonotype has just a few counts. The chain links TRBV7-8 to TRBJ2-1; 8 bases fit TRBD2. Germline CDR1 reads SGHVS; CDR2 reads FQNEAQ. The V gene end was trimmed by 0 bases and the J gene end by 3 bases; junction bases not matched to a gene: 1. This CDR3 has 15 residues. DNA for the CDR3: TGTGCCAGCAGCTTAGCTAGCGGGAACTACAATGAGCAGTTCTTC. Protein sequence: CASSLASGNYNEQFF. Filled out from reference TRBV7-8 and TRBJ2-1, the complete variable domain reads GAGVSQSPRYKVAKRGQDVALRCDPISGHVSLFWYQQALGQGPEFLTYFQNEAQLDKSGLPSDRFFAERPEGSVSTLKIQRTQQEDSAVYLCASSLASGNYNEQFFGPGTRLTVL.

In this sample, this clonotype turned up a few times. The CDR3 sequence: CASSLLPGQDIYF. Written as DNA, the CDR3 is TGTGCCAGCAGCCTCCTACCGGGACAGGACATATATTTT. V is TRBV7-9 and J is TRBJ1-3, with 8 bases matching TRBD1. The V gene end was trimmed by 5 bases and the J gene end by 12 bases; junction bases not matched to a gene: 9. CDR3 size: 13 residues. Looked up from germline, CDR1 is SEHNR and CDR2 is FQNEAQ (reference sequence).

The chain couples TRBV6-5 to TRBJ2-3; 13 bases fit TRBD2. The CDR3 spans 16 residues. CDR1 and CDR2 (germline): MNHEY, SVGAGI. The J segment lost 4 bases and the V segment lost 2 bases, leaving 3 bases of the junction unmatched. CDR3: CASSYALAGGPDTQYF. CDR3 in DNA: TGTGCCAGCAGTTACGCACTAGCGGGAGGGCCAGATACGCAGTATTTT.